These 26 T cell receptor beta chains came from one sample sequenced in a study of T cells expressing NK-cell markers. TCRdb processed the 5' RACE reads again and assigns one entry to each CDR3 protein, with no DNA. In all, the sample yields 150,000 to 160,000 distinct CDR3 sequences. The sample taken for sequencing was blood T cells: a sorted CD56 or NKG2C T cell subset, CD4+ or CD8+ T cells, or bulk PBMC T cells (not recorded which). These TCRs come from a woman aged 50 to 60 in good health.

CDR3 protein: CASSPPGTGIFGDTQYF. This chain joins TRBV27 and TRBJ2-3; TCRdb's D call, TRBD1, is unchecked because there is no DNA. The CDR3 is made up of 17 amino acids. Germline V lookup: CDR1 MNHEY, CDR2 SMNVEV (reference sequence).

The CDR3 sequence is CASSLGPEEAFF. This chain uses TRBV6-5 with TRBJ1-1; the TCRdb D gene call, TRBD1, has no DNA to confirm it. The CDR3 spans 12 residues. Germline V gives CDR1 MNHEY, CDR2 SVGAGI.

V gene TRBV18 combines with J gene TRBJ2-7; the TRBD1 assignment by TCRdb is unverifiable without DNA. This CDR3 spans 15 amino acids. Germline CDR1 and CDR2: KGHSH and LQKENI. The chain's CDR3 is CASSPGPGASYEQYF.

The CDR3 sequence: CASRADPDNEQFF. The chain couples TRBV7-9 to TRBJ2-1; checking the TCRdb D call of TRBD2 is not possible without DNA. The CDR3 spans 13 residues. Germline V CDR1 and CDR2: SEHNR, FQNEAQ (reference sequence).

The chain combines TRBV9 with TRBJ2-1; no DNA is available, so the TRBD2 call from TCRdb remains unchecked. This CDR3 has 16 amino acids. Germline loops: CDR1 SGDLS, CDR2 YYNGEE. The CDR3 region is CASSVRREESYNEQFF.

J is TRBJ2-1 and V is TRBV11-2; TCRdb picks TRBD1, but there is no DNA to check that call. Germline V gives CDR1 SGHAT, CDR2 FQNNGV. CDR3 length: 14 residues. The chain's CDR3 is CASSLGQGGLEQFF.

The V call is TRBV29-1, the J call TRBJ2-1; there is no DNA to check the TCRdb D call of TRBD2. Looked up from germline, CDR1 is SQVTM and CDR2 is ANQGSEA. CDR3 length: 15 amino acids. The chain's CDR3 is CSAGPQAGSYNEQFF.

V usage is TRBV7-3 and J usage is TRBJ2-1; TCRdb lists TRBD2, though no DNA is available to test this call. From germline, CDR1 is SGHTA and CDR2 FQGTGA. The CDR3 sequence is 17 residues long. This CDR3 reads CASSLGTSGNTYNEQFF.

V usage is TRBV5-1 and J usage is TRBJ2-1. The CDR3 contains 14 residues. CDR1 is SGHRS and CDR2 is YFSETQ in the germline V gene. Here the CDR3 reads CASTLGTSYNEQFF.

The CDR3 loop is CASTEVGGGYNEQFF. V is TRBV13 and J is TRBJ2-1; absent DNA, TCRdb's TRBD2 call cannot be checked. The length of the CDR3 is 15 residues. Germline V gives CDR1 PRHDT, CDR2 FYEKMQ (reference sequence).

This chain connects TRBV19 to TRBJ2-7; TCRdb picks TRBD1, but there is no DNA to check that call. Per germline, CDR1 LNHDA and CDR2 SQIVND (reference sequence). The length of the CDR3 is 15 residues. CDR3 protein: CASTHRDRGPYEQYF.

The chain employs TRBV20-1 and TRBJ2-1; TCRdb calls TRBD1, which cannot be checked without DNA. The CDR3 is 15 amino acids. Germline V CDR1 and CDR2: DFQATT, SNEGSKA (reference sequence). The CDR3: CSAQKDYLRGNEQFF.

The rearrangement uses TRBV5-4 and TRBJ2-1; the D gene TCRdb calls, TRBD1, cannot be checked with no DNA. The CDR3 length is 14 residues. Germline V lookup: CDR1 SGHNT, CDR2 YYREEE (reference sequence). The CDR3 is CASSLGGVMDEQFF.

The J gene is TRBJ1-1, the V gene TRBV12-3 or TRBV12-4. This CDR3 has 13 amino acids. The CDR3 loop reads CASSLGGRDEAFF.

V is TRBV12-3 or TRBV12-4 and J is TRBJ1-5. CDR3 length equals 13 residues. The CDR3 here is CASSLGHDQPQHF.

The rearrangement joins TRBV7-9 to TRBJ2-5; TCRdb picks TRBD1, but there is no DNA to check that call. The CDR3 runs to 13 residues. CDR1 and CDR2 (germline): SEHNR, FQNEAQ (reference sequence). The CDR3 spells CASSSGGRETQYF.

The rearrangement links TRBV4-1 to TRBJ2-7; there is no DNA to check the TCRdb D call of TRBD2. This CDR3 is built from 15 residues. The V gene's germline CDR1 is MGHRA and CDR2 YSYEKL. Here the CDR3 reads CASSLSQGLAYEQYF.

The chain links TRBV10-2 to TRBJ1-2. CDR3 length: 14 amino acids. Germline V CDR1 and CDR2: WSHSY, SAAADI. The chain's CDR3 is CASSGDLLSGGYTF.

The CDR3 is CASIGTGPNEQFF. The chain joins TRBV5-1 to TRBJ2-1; TCRdb gives TRBD2 as the D gene, but with no DNA this cannot be confirmed. The CDR3 length is 13 residues. Germline lookup yields CDR1 SGHRS and CDR2 YFSETQ.

CDR3 amino acids: CASTPYRSPNYGYTF. The V gene is TRBV4-2, the J gene TRBJ1-2. This CDR3 is 15 amino acids long. The germline CDR1 and CDR2 sequences are LGHNA and YNFKEQ.

V and J are TRBV24-1 and TRBJ2-7. The CDR3 has 14 residues. Germline V gives CDR1 KGHDR, CDR2 SFDVKD. CDR3 sequence: CATSDWGNSYEQYF.

The rearrangement uses TRBV29-1 and TRBJ1-1; checking the TCRdb D call of TRBD1 is not possible without DNA. Germline loops: CDR1 SQVTM, CDR2 ANQGSEA. CDR3 length: 12 amino acids. CDR3 region: CSVPGGSTEAFF.

This chain uses TRBV20-1 with TRBJ1-1; with no DNA, the TCRdb D assignment of TRBD1 cannot be verified. The length of the CDR3 is 14 residues. Looked up from germline, CDR1 is DFQATT and CDR2 is SNEGSKA (reference sequence). The CDR3 protein is CSARDLVRGGEAFF.

The chain has TRBV7-9 and TRBJ2-1; TCRdb designates TRBD2, a call that cannot be tested without DNA. Germline V gene sequence: CDR1 SEHNR, CDR2 FQNEAQ (reference sequence). The CDR3 is 15 amino acids. This chain's CDR3 is CASSPSTSGSLEQFF.

The genes are TRBV24-1 and TRBJ2-2; TCRdb reports TRBD1, a call that lacks DNA to check it against. Germline CDR1 and CDR2: KGHDR and SFDVKD. This CDR3 is built from 15 residues. Here the CDR3 reads CATSDAQQGTGELFF.

This chain joins TRBV5-6 and TRBJ1-1; TCRdb designates TRBD1, a call that cannot be tested without DNA. CDR3 length equals 14 residues. The germline V gene encodes CDR1 SGHDT and CDR2 YYEEEE. The CDR3 loop reads CASSSRQGNTEAFF. Combining the CDR3 with reference TRBV5-6 and TRBJ1-1 gives the whole variable domain DAGVTQSPTHLIKTRGQQVTLRCSPKSGHDTVSWYQQALGQGPQFIFQYYEEEERQRGNFPDRFSGHQFPNYSSELNVNALLLGDSALYLCASSSRQGNTEAFFGQGTRLTVV.